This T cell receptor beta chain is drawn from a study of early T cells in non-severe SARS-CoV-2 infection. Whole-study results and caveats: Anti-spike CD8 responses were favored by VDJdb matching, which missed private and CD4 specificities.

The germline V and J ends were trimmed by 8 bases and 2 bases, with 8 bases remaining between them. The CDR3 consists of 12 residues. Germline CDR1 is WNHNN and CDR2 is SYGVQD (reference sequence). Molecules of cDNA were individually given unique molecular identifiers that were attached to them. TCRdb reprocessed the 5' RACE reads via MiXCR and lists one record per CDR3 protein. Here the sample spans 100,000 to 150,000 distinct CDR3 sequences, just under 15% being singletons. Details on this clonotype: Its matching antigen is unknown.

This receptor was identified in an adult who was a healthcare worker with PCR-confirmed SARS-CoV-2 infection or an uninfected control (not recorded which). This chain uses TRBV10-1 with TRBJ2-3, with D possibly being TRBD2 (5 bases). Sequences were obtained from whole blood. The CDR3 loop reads CASGESTDTQYF. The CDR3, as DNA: TGCGCCAGCGGGGAGTCCACAGATACGCAGTATTTT.